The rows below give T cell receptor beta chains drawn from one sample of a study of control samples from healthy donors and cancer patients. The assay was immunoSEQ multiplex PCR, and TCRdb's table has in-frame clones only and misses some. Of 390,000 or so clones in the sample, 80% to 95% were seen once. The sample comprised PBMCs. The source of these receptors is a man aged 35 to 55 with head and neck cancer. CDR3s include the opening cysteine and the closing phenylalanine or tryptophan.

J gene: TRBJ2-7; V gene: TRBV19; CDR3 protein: CAIGGGLSYEQYF
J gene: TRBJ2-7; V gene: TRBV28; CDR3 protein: CASSLMPGYRDRTYEQYF
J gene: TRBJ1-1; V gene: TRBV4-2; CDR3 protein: CASSQDVTGGTEAFF
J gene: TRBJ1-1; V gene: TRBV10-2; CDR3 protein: CASSESGRGNTEAFF
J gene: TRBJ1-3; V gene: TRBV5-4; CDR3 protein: CASSLDRGNTIYF
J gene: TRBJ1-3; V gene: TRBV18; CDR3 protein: CASSPLAQESSGNTIYF
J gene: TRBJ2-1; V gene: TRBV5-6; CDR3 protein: CASSLWLAGGLNEQFF
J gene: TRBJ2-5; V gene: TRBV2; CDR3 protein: CASSAPGTSGDQETQYF
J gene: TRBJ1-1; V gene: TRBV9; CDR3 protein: CASSVATGGEAFF
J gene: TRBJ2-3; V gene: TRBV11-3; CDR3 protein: CASSLNTDTQYF
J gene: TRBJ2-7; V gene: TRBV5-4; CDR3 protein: CASSWDRGFPEQYF
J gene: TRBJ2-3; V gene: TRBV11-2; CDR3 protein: CASSQQGTGADTQYF
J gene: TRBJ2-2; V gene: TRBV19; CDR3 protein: CATQSQGAGELFF
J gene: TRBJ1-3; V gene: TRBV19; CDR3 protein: CASSIGGRKPNTIYF
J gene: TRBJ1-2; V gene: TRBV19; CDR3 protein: CASSARLLRGYGYTF
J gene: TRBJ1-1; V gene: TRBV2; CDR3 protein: CASSFEPGTEAFF
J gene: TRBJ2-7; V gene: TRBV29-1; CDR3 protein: CSGLSGNSYEQYF
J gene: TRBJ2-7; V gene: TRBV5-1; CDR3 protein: CASSYGTGGTYEQYF
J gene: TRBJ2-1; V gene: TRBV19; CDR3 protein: CASSIGRLNNEQFF
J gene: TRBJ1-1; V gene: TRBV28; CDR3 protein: CASDNLNTEAFF
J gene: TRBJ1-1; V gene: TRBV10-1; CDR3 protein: CASRATMNTEAFF
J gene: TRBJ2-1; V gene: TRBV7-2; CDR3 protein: CASRTLAGKEQFF
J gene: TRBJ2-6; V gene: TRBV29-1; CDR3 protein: CSGLTLRSGANVLTF
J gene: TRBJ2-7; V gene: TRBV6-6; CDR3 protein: CASRRSGLAGERYEQYF
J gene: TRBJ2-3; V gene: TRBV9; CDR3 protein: CASSVGPEDTQYF
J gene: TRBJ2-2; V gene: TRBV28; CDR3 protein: CASRKTGSVGSAGELFF
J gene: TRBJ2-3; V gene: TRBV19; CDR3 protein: CASSIGGGSTDTQYF
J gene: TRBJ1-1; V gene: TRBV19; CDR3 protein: CASSTTGDTEAFF
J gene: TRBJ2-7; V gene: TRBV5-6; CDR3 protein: CASSPYRTGEQYF
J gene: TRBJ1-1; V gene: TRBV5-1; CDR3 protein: CASSSQGLDDEAFF
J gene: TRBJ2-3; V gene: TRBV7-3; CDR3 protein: CASSKTSGSTDTQYF
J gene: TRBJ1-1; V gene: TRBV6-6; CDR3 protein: CASIQGEAFF
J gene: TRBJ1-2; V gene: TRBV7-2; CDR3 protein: CASSRGVGEISYGYTF
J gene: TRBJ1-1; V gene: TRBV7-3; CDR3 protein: CASSLSVGGGTEAFF
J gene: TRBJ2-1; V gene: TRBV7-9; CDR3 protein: CASSSWDRGLDEQFF
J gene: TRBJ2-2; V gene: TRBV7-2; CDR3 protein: CASSLHLNTGELFF
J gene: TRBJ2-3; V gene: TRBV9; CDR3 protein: CASSVSQDLTDTQYF
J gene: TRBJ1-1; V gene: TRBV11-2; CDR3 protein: CASSRGGILRAEAFF
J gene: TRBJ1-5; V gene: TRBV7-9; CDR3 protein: CASSLGNQPQHF
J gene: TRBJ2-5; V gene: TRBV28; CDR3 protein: CASSLGGISIQETQYF
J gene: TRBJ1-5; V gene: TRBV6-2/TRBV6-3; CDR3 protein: CASSKSYSNQPQHF
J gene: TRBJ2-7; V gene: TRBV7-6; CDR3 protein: CASSLAGGILDEQYF
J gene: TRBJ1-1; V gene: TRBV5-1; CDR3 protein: CASSFNPGTEAFF
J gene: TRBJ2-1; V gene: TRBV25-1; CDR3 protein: CASSTGTIGEQFF
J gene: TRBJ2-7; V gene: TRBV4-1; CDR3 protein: CASSQVRGGASYEQYF
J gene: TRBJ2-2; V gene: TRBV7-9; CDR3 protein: CASSLGRWASDGELFF
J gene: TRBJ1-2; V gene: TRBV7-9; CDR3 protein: CASSLEGNDYGYTF
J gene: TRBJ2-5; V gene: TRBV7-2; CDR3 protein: CASSRGQVRETQYF
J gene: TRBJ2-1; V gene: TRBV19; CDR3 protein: CASSNGQGVYEQFF
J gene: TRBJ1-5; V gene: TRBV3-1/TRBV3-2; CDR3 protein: CASSQPSNQPQHF
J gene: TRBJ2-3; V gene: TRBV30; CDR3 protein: CAWSWGASTDTQYF
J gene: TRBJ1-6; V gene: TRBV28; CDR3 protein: CASRGTGTRDNSPLHF
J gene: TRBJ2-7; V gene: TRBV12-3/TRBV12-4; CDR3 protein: CASSFTIYEQYF